The clone carrying this TCR beta chain showed up many times. The TCR library protocol attached unique molecular identifiers to the individual cDNA molecules. MiXCR was run by TCRdb on the 5' RACE reads, yielding one entry per CDR3 protein. Of roughly 40,000 distinct CDR3 sequences in the sample, 5.9% are singletons; the top ten hold roughly 4.5%. The record originates from a study of early T cells in non-severe SARS-CoV-2 infection. The V end lost 3 bases, the J end lost 3 bases, and 9 bases lay between the germline ends. The CDR3 is made up of 13 amino acids. CDR1 and CDR2 (germline): SGHTA, FQGNSA. Sequencing was done on a sample of whole blood. The chain links TRBV7-2 to TRBJ2-7, with unresolved D. This clonotype originated in an adult who was a healthcare worker with PCR-confirmed SARS-CoV-2 infection or an uninfected control (not recorded which). The CDR3 protein is CASSLGTFYEQYF. CDR3 DNA: TGTGCCAGCAGCTTGGGAACATTCTACGAGCAGTACTTC.